This T cell receptor beta chain is from a study of blood T cell repertoires in COVID-19. Turning to the study itself: From the United States, Italy and Spain came samples of acute and convalescent COVID-19.

Researchers sorted participants into cohorts using their self-reported clinical history. The CDR3 covers 16 residues. Per the germline V gene, CDR1 is SGHTA and CDR2 is FQGNSA. V lost 5 bases and J lost 4; bases outside the gene matches: 6. The authors' processing: Reference gene primer amplification yielded estimated nucleated cell counts. Sequencing used immunoSEQ multiplex PCR; TCRdb keeps in-frame clones, though not all of them. The V and J calls and clone size come from that table; D and trimming were worked out from the DNA. The table records 110,000 to 150,000 clones, about 80% of them present only once.

The sequenced sample was PBMCs or T cells enriched from blood (not recorded which). This clonotype originated in a woman in her forties or fifties who had recovered from COVID-19. This chain links TRBV7-2 with TRBJ2-1; 12 bases match TRBD2. In DNA form, the CDR3 reads TGTGCCAGCAGCCCCCGCACTAGCGGGGGGTACAATGAGCAGTTCTTC. Amino acids: CASSPRTSGGYNEQFF.